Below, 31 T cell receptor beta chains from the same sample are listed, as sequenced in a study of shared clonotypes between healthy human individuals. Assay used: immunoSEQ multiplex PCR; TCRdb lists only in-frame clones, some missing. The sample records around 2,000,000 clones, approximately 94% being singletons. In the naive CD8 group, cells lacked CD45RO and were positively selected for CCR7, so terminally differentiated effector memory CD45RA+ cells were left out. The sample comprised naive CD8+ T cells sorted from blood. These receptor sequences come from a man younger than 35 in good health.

DNA for the CDR3: TGTGCCAGCGCCTCAACAGGGGACGGGTACGAGCAGTACTTC. This translates into CASASTGDGYEQYF. The chain links TRBV13 to TRBJ2-7; TRBD1 aligns across 7 bases. Germline V lookup: CDR1 PRHDT, CDR2 FYEKMQ (reference sequence). The junction had 11 bases not matched to a gene; V was cut back by 8 bases and J by 4 bases. This CDR3 has 14 residues.

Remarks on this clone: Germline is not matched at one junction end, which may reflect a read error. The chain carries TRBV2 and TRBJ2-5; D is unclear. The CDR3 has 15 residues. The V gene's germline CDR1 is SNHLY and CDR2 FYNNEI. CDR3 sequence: CASSDLRLGKESQYF. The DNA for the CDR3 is TGTGCCAGCAGTGATCTCCGACTGGGAAAAGAGAGCCAGTACTTC.

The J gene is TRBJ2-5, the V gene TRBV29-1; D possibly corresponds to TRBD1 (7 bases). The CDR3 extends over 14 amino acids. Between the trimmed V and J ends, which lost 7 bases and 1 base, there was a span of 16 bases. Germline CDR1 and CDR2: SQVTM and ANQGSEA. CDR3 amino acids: CSASGDRLQETQYF. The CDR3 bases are TGCAGCGCCTCGGGGGACAGACTCCAAGAGACCCAGTACTTC.

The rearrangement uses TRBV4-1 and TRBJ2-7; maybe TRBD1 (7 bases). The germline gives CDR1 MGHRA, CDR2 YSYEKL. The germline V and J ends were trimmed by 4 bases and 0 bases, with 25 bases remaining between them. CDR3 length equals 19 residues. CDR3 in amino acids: CASSLKSPPGGGPSYEQYF. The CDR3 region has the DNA TGCGCCAGCAGCCTCAAGTCCCCGCCAGGGGGAGGCCCCTCCTACGAGCAGTACTTC.

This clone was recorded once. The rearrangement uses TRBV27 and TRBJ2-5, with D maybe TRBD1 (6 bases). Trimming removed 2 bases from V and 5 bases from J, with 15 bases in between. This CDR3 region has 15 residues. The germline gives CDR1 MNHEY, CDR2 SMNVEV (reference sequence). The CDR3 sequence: CASSLVLGQEETQYF. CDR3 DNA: TGTGCCAGCAGTTTAGTGTTGGGACAAGAGGAGACCCAGTACTTC.

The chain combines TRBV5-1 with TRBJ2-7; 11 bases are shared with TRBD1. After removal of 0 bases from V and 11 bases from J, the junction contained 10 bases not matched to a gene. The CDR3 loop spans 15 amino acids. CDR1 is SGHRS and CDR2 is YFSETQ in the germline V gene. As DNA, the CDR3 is TGCGCCAGCAGCTTGGGTCCGGGACAGGGGGAATCGGAGTACTTC. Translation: CASSLGPGQGESEYF.

The CDR3 sequence is CASSLELSGGETQYF. The CDR3 DNA follows: TGCGCCAGCAGCTTGGAGCTTAGCGGGGGGGAGACCCAGTACTTC. The chain has TRBV5-1 and TRBJ2-5, with 10 bases aligning to TRBD2. The CDR3 is 15 amino acids. J gave up 5 bases and V 0 bases, and 4 bases lay outside the gene matches. The germline V gene has CDR1 SGHRS and CDR2 YFSETQ.

The CDR3 DNA reads TGCGCCAGCAGCCCCCGGGGGACTAGCGGAGTCAATGAGCAGTTCTTC. This codes for CASSPRGTSGVNEQFF. V gene TRBV4-1 combines with J gene TRBJ2-1, with 11 bases aligning to TRBD2. The CDR3 loop spans 16 amino acids. Germline CDR1 and CDR2: MGHRA and YSYEKL. The V segment lost 4 bases and the J segment 6 bases; nucleotides outside the gene matches: 8.

The CDR3: CASSYRGGNEQFF. The DNA of the CDR3 is TGTGCCAGCAGCTACAGGGGCGGGAATGAGCAGTTCTTC. The chain joins TRBV5-4 to TRBJ2-1; TRBD1 matches at 7 bases. Germline-derived CDR1 and CDR2 are SGHNT and YYREEE (reference sequence). J was trimmed by 7 bases and V by 3 bases; bases with no gene match: 4. This CDR3 spans 13 amino acids. Supplemented by reference TRBV5-4 and TRBJ2-1, the full variable domain reads ETGVTQSPTHLIKTRGQQVTLRCSSQSGHNTVSWYQQALGQGPQFIFQYYREEENGRGNFPPRFSGLQFPNYSSELNVNALELDDSALYLCASSYRGGNEQFFGPGTRLTVL.

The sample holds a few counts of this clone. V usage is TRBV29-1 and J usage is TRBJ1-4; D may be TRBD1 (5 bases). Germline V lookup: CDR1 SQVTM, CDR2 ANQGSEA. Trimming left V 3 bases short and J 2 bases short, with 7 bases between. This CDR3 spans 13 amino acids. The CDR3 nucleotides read TGCAGCGTTGATGGGGGGACTAATGAAAAACTGTTTTTT. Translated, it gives CSVDGGTNEKLFF.

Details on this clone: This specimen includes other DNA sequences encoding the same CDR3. CDR3 DNA: TGTGCCAGCAGCTTAGGCGGGGCCTCCTACGAGCAGTACTTC. Its translation is CASSLGGASYEQYF. The V call is TRBV5-6, the J call TRBJ2-7, with D possibly matching TRBD2 (6 bases). Germline V gene data show CDR1 as SGHDT and CDR2 as YYEEEE. With 2 bases removed from V and 0 bases from J, the gap between germline ends came to 9 bases. The CDR3 is made up of 14 amino acids.

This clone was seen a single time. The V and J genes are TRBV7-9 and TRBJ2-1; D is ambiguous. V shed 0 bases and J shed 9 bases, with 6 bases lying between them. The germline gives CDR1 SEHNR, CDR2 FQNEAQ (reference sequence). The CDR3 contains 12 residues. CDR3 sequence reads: CASSLAETEQFF. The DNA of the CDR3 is TGTGCCAGCAGCTTAGCTGAGACTGAGCAGTTCTTC.

This CDR3 reads CASSVAGGLGDTQYF. For the CDR3, the DNA is TGTGCCAGCAGCGTAGCGGGGGGGCTAGGAGATACGCAGTATTTT. This chain connects TRBV13 to TRBJ2-3, with 11 bases fitting TRBD2. Germline V gene lookup returns CDR1 PRHDT and CDR2 FYEKMQ (reference sequence). The CDR3 consists of 15 residues. The V segment lost 5 bases and the J segment 5 bases; nucleotides outside the gene matches: 6.

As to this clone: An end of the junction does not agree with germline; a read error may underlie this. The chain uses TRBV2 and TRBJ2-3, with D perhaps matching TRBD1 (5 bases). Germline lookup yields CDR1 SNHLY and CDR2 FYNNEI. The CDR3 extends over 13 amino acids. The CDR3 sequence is CASSEAPTGTQYF. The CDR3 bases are TGTGCCAGCAGTGAAGCCCCAACAGGTACGCAGTATTTT. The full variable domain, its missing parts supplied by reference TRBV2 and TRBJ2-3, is EPEVTQTPSHQVTQMGQEVILRCVPISNHLYFYWYRQILGQKVEFLVSFYNNEISEKSEIFDDQFSVERPDGSNFTLKIRSTKLEDSAMYFCASSEAPTGTQYFGPGTRLTVL.

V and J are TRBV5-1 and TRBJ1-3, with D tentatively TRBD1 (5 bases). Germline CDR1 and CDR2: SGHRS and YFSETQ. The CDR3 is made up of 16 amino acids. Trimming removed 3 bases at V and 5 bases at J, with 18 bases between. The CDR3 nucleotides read TGCGCCAGCAGCTACGCGGGAGGGGAAGTTAGAAACACCATATATTTT. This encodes CASSYAGGEVRNTIYF.

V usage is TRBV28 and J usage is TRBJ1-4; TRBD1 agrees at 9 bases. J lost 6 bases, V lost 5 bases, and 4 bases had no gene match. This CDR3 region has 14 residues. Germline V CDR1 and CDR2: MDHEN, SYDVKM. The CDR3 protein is CASSITGGDEKLFF. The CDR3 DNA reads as TGTGCCAGCAGTATTACAGGGGGCGATGAAAAACTGTTTTTT.

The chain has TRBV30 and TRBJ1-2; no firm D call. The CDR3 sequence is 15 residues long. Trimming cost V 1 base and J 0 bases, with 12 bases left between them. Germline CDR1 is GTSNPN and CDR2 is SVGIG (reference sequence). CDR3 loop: CAWSGTGPANYGYTF. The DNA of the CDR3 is TGTGCCTGGAGTGGGACGGGCCCGGCTAACTATGGCTACACCTTC.

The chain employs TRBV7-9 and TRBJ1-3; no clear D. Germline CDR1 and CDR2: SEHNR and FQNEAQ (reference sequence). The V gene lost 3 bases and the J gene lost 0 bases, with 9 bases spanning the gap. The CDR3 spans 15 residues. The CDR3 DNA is TGTGCCAGCAGCTTTTTGAGTAACTCTGGAAACACCATATATTTT. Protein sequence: CASSFLSNSGNTIYF.

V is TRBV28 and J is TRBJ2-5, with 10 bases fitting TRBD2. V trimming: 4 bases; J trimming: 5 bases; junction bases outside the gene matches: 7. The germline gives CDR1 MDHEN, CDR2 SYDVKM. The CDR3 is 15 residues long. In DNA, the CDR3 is TGTGCCAGCAGTTCTCCTAGCGGGAGTCTTGAGACCCAGTACTTC. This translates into CASSSPSGSLETQYF.

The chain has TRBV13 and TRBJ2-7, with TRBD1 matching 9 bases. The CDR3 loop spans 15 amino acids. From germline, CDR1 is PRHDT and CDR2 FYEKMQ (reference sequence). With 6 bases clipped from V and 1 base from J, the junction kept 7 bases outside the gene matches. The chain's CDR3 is CASSSRTGASYEQYF. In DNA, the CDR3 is TGTGCCAGCAGTTCCCGGACAGGGGCGTCCTACGAGCAGTACTTC.

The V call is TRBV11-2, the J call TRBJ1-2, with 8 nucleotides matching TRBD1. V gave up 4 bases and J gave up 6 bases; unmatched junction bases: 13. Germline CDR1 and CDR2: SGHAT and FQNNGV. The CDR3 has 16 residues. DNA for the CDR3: TGTGCCAGCAGCTCCGGACCAGGGACAGGATGGGATGGCTACACCTTC. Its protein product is CASSSGPGTGWDGYTF. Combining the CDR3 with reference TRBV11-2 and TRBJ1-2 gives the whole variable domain EAGVAQSPRYKIIEKRQSVAFWCNPISGHATLYWYQQILGQGPKLLIQFQNNGVVDDSQLPKDRFSAERLKGVDSTLKIQPAKLEDSAVYLCASSSGPGTGWDGYTFGSGTRLTVV.

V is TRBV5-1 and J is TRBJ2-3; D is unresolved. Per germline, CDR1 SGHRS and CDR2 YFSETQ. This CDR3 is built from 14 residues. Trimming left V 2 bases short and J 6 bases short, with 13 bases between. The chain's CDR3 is CASSLSRTRDTQYF. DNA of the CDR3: TGCGCCAGCAGCTTATCCCGCACACGGGATACGCAGTATTTT.

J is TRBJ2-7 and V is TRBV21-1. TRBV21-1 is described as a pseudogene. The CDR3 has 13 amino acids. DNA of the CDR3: TGTGCCAGCAGCCAAGGACCTGTTTACGAGCAGTACTTC. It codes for CASSQGPVYEQYF.

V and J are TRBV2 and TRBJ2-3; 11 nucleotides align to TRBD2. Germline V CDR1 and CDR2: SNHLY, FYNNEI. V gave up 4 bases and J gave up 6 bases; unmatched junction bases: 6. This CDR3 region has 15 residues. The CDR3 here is CASSVGTSGGDTQYF. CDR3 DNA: TGTGCCAGCAGTGTCGGGACTAGCGGTGGGGATACGCAGTATTTT.

CDR3 nucleotide sequence: TGTGCCAGCAGCTTAGATGCCAACATTAACCAGCCCTACGAGCAGTACTTC. This codes for CASSLDANINQPYEQYF. The V and J genes are TRBV7-6 and TRBJ2-7; D is unresolved. This CDR3 is built from 17 residues. Germline CDR1 SGHVS, CDR2 FNYEAQ. Trimming removed 1 base from V and 2 bases from J, with 18 bases in between.

The CDR3 loop reads CASSSPSGGTSSYNEQFF. The CDR3 nucleotides read TGTGCCAGCAGCTCTCCTAGCGGGGGCACAAGCTCCTACAATGAGCAGTTCTTC. The chain uses TRBV11-2 and TRBJ2-1, with 10 nucleotides matching TRBD2. The trim removed 4 bases at V and 0 bases at J, leaving 9 bases unmatched. Germline V gene data show CDR1 as SGHAT and CDR2 as FQNNGV. The CDR3 length is 18 residues.

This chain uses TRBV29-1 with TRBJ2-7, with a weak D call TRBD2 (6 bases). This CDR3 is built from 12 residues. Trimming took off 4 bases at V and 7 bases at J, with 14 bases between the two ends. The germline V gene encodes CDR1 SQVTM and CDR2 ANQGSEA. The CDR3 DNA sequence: TGCAGCGTTGGGGAGGAGACGGGAGAGCAGTACTTC. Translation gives CSVGEETGEQYF.

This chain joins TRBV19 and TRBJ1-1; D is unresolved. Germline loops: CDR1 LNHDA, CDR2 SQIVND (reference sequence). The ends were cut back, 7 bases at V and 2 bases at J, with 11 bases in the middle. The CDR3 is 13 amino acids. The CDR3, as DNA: TGTGCCAGTATGTTGCACCTTAACACTGAAGCTTTCTTT. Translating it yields CASMLHLNTEAFF.

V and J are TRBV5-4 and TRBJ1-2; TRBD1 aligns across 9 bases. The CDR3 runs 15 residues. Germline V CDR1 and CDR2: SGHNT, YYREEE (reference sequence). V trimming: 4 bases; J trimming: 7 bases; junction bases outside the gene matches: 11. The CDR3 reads CASSETGGAWGGYTF. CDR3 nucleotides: TGTGCCAGCAGCGAAACAGGGGGCGCCTGGGGTGGCTACACCTTC.

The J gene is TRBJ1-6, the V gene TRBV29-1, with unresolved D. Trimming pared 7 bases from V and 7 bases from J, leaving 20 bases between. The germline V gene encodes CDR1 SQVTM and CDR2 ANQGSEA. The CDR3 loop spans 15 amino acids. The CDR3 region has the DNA TGCAGCGCTACAACGGATGGAAGCGCCAATTCACCCCTCCACTTT. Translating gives CSATTDGSANSPLHF.

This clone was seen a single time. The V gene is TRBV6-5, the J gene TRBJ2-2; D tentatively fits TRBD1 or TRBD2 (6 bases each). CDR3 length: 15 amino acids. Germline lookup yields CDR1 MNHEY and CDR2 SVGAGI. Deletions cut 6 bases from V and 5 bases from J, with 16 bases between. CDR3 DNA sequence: TGTGCCAGCAGCCCGGTCGGGGGCCGTACCGGGGAGCTGTTTTTT. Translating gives CASSPVGGRTGELFF.